This entry lists 11 T cell receptor beta chains sequenced from one sample in a study of T cell repertoires in cytomegalovirus infection. These receptors have no known antigen. TCRdb re-called the reads through MiXCR, storing one row per CDR3 protein. The sample shows fewer than 1,000,000 distinct CDR3 sequences, 25% to 40% of them seen only once. The sample in question was cultured CD8+ T cells from PBMCs, obtained from culture after CMV antigen stimulation. These receptors were obtained from a human donor in good health (CMV status not recorded). Some clones in this sample may be carry-over from other donors' samples.

Notes on this clonotype: A much larger clone is a single base away; this may be a read error. This rearrangement joins TRBV7-3 to TRBJ2-3, with D possibly being TRBD1 or TRBD2 (5 bases each). This CDR3 is 17 amino acids long. CDR1 is SGHTA and CDR2 is FQGTGA in the germline V gene. CDR3 DNA sequence: TGTGTCAGCCCTTCAGAGGGAGCAATAGCAGGGACAGATACGCAGTATTTT. Residues: CVSPSEGAIAGTDTQYF. The complete variable domain, with remaining parts taken from reference TRBV7-3 and TRBJ2-3, reads GAGVSQTPSNKVTEKGKYVELRCDPISGHTALYWYRQSLGQGPEFLIYFQGTGAADDSGLPNDRFFAVRPEGSVSTLKIQRTERGDSAVYLCVSPSEGAIAGTDTQYFGPGTRLTVL.

The table lists this clonotype with many counts. The CDR3 is CASSPDTYYGYTF. The CDR3 bases are TGTGCCAGTAGCCCTGACACCTACTATGGCTACACCTTC. V is TRBV19 and J is TRBJ1-2; D is uncertain. Per germline, CDR1 LNHDA and CDR2 SQIVND (reference sequence). The CDR3 is made up of 13 amino acids. Trimming cost V 6 bases and J 3 bases, with 11 bases left between them.

The rearrangement links TRBV20-1 to TRBJ2-1; 11 nucleotides align to TRBD2. With 6 bases clipped from V and 4 bases from J, the junction kept 5 bases outside the gene matches. This CDR3 is 14 amino acids long. The germline V gene has CDR1 DFQATT and CDR2 SNEGSKA (reference sequence). CDR3 nucleotides: TGCAGTGCAAAAACTAGCGGGGGATACAATGAGCAGTTCTTC. Encoded protein: CSAKTSGGYNEQFF.

The chain is built from TRBV5-4 and TRBJ1-5; D is ambiguous. The germline V gene encodes CDR1 SGHNT and CDR2 YYREEE (reference sequence). CDR3 length: 13 amino acids. Trimming stripped 2 bases from V and 4 bases from J, with 7 bases between. This chain's CDR3 is CASSFEVNQPQHF. The CDR3 DNA follows: TGTGCCAGCAGCTTTGAGGTAAATCAGCCCCAGCATTTT.

The gene calls are TRBV6-5 and TRBJ2-7, with D perhaps TRBD1 (6 bases). The CDR3 is 13 residues long. Germline CDR1 is MNHEY and CDR2 is SVGAGI. The V gene lost 0 bases and the J gene lost 7 bases, with 10 bases spanning the gap. This CDR3 is CASSYSTTGEQYF. The CDR3 nucleotides are TGTGCCAGCAGTTACTCGACGACAGGAGAGCAGTACTTC.

This clonotype has a count of ten or more. The V and J genes are TRBV7-3 and TRBJ1-4; D remains ambiguous. Germline CDR1 and CDR2: SGHTA and FQGTGA. Trimming took off 7 bases at V and 6 bases at J, with 12 bases between the two ends. The CDR3 totals 13 residues. CDR3 coding DNA: TGTGCCAGCATGACGGTCGTGGATGAAAAACTGTTTTTT. This encodes CASMTVVDEKLFF.

This clonotype was observed once. The J gene is TRBJ2-7, the V gene TRBV4-1; D is possibly TRBD1 or TRBD2 (5 bases each). CDR1 and CDR2 from the germline V gene are MGHRA and YSYEKL. V was shortened by 1 base and J by 2 bases, with 9 bases between the two germline ends. The CDR3 has 14 amino acids. The CDR3 reads CASSQGVGAYEQYF. The DNA of the CDR3 is TGCGCCAGCAGCCAAGGGGTGGGGGCCTACGAGCAGTACTTC.

This clonotype has more than one count but fewer than ten. This rearrangement joins TRBV28 to TRBJ2-3; D unclear. Trimming took off 5 bases at V and 2 bases at J, with 11 bases between the two ends. The CDR3 extends over 14 amino acids. Per the germline V gene, CDR1 is MDHEN and CDR2 is SYDVKM. CDR3 loop: CASSRGSYTDTQYF. The CDR3 DNA follows: TGTGCCAGCAGTCGCGGATCCTACACAGATACGCAGTATTTT.

For this clonotype: Since a much larger clone is just one base distant, this may be a read error. The CDR3 region is CASSYSSGGDLPETQYF. The DNA of the CDR3 is TGTGCCAGCAGTTACTCGAGTGGGGGGGACCTCCCGGAGACCCAGTACTTC. The rearrangement links TRBV6-5 to TRBJ2-5, with 7 bases aligning to TRBD2. CDR1 is MNHEY, CDR2 SVGAGI, per germline. Trimming at V came to 0 bases and at J to 5 bases, leaving 12 bases not matched to a gene. The CDR3 extends over 17 amino acids.

The chain recombines TRBV19 with TRBJ1-5; tentatively, D is TRBD1 (6 bases). Trimming left V 5 bases short and J 0 bases short, with 17 bases between. Germline values: CDR1 LNHDA, CDR2 SQIVND (reference sequence). CDR3 size: 17 residues. The CDR3 bases are TGTGCCAGTAGTTGGACAGTCTCACCTTATAGCAATCAGCCCCAGCATTTT. It yields the protein CASSWTVSPYSNQPQHF.

This clonotype appeared a few times. The CDR3 region is CASSWGQGRNSPLHF. CDR3 coding DNA: TGTGCCAGCAGTTGGGGCCAGGGACGGAATTCACCCCTCCACTTT. The rearrangement joins TRBV6-2 or TRBV6-3 to TRBJ1-6, with D possibly being TRBD1 (5 bases). Trimming stripped 4 bases from V and 7 bases from J, with 14 bases between. The CDR3 length is 15 residues. CDR1 and CDR2 (germline): MNHEY, SVGEGT.